These T cell receptor beta chains were read from a single sample in a study of cytomegalovirus exposure and HLA in healthy donors. Libraries were prepared by immunoSEQ multiplex PCR; TCRdb keeps only in-frame clonotypes and omits some of them. Altogether some 85,000 clones are present, approximately 84% being singletons, with the ten largest covering 2.4%. The sequenced sample was PBMCs. These receptors originate from a woman in her forties or fifties in good health and CMV-seronegative. Each CDR3 is given with its conserved first and last residue. The D gene is left open where the match is weak. A row's size may be missing; if present it is once, few, many or a size class.

cdr3_nt cdr3_aa j_call d_call v_call clone_size
TGTGCCAGCAGTTACACGGGGGGAGTGAACACCGGGGAGCTGTTTTTT CASSYTGGVNTGELFF TRBJ2-2 TRBD2 TRBV6-6 -
TGTGCCATCAGAACCAGCAGCGGGGAAGGGTACAATGAGCAGTTCTTC CAIRTSSGEGYNEQFF TRBJ2-1 TRBD2 TRBV10-3 -
TGTGCCAGCAGCTTTCGCGGGATCATCGGGGGGCTCACTGAAGCTTTCTTT CASSFRGIIGGLTEAFF TRBJ1-1 - TRBV7-3 -
TGTGCCAGCAGCGGGGGGGGTCTAAAATCCACTGAAGCTTTCTTT CASSGGGLKSTEAFF TRBJ1-1 - TRBV4-2 -
TGTGCCAGCAGCGTTTGGGCCGACACAGATACGCAGTATTTT CASSVWADTDTQYF TRBJ2-3 - TRBV9 -
TGTGCCAGCAGTTCCGGGACTAGCCGTATCTACGAGCAGTACTTC CASSSGTSRIYEQYF TRBJ2-7 TRBD2 TRBV5-4 -
TGTGCCAGCAGCGTAGCGGGGGGTAGCAATCAGCCCCAGCATTTT CASSVAGGSNQPQHF TRBJ1-5 - TRBV9 -
TGTGCCAGCAGTTTATCTTTCCCAGGAATTATGAACACTGAAGCTTTCTTT CASSLSFPGIMNTEAFF TRBJ1-1 - TRBV28 -
TGTGCCAGCAGCTTAGGCCCGGGTAACTATGGCTACACCTTC CASSLGPGNYGYTF TRBJ1-2 - TRBV7-8 few
TGTGCCAGTAGTCAGCGACAGCAGACGCGGAACACTGAAGCTTTCTTT CASSQRQQTRNTEAFF TRBJ1-1 - TRBV19 -
TGTGCCAGCAGTCAGGGACTAGCGGGACGGGAGACCCAGTACTTC CASSQGLAGRETQYF TRBJ2-5 TRBD2 TRBV2 -
TGTGCCAGCAGTTACGGGCCGACAGGGTCCCACTATGGCTACACCTTC CASSYGPTGSHYGYTF TRBJ1-2 TRBD1 TRBV6-5 -
TGTGCCAGCTCACCACGTAAAGCACTAGCGGGTGACTACGAGCAGTACTTC CASSPRKALAGDYEQYF TRBJ2-7 TRBD2 TRBV18 -
TGTGCCAGCAGTACAGGGACAGAAAATAATTCACCCCTCCACTTT CASSTGTENNSPLHF TRBJ1-6 TRBD1 TRBV6-1 -
TGCGCCAGCAGCCAGACCGGGACACAGTTCTTC CASSQTGTQFF TRBJ2-1 - TRBV4-1 -
TGTGCCAGCAGCTTCGGGAGGAGGGAAAAACTGTTTTTT CASSFGRREKLFF TRBJ1-4 - TRBV7-2 -
TGTGCCAGCAGCTCCCGAGGCCTCGGCAACACCATATATTTT CASSSRGLGNTIYF TRBJ1-3 - TRBV5-6 -
TGTGCCAGCAGCCCAGGGACAGGTATTCAGCCCCAGCATTTT CASSPGTGIQPQHF TRBJ1-5 TRBD1 TRBV5-5 -
TGTGCCAGCAGCTTAGACGACGGGGGTTCAAAGTTCTTC CASSLDDGGSKFF TRBJ2-1 - TRBV13 -
TGTGCCAGCAGCGGGGACAGGAACTATGGCTACACCTTC CASSGDRNYGYTF TRBJ1-2 TRBD1 TRBV6-1 -
TGCGCCAGCAGCTTGGCGACAGGGGTCACAGATACGCAGTATTTT CASSLATGVTDTQYF TRBJ2-3 TRBD1 TRBV5-1 -
TGTGCCAGCAGCCAAGATGCGCCTAGCGTTGAGGGGTACGAGCAGTACTTC CASSQDAPSVEGYEQYF TRBJ2-7 - TRBV4-2 -
TGTGCCAGCAGTCGAACAGGGCACTCCTACAATGAGCAGTTCTTC CASSRTGHSYNEQFF TRBJ2-1 - TRBV7-3 -
TGTGCTAGTGGTTTGGTATTATTGGGTGGGCGACGGACTGAAGCTTTCTTT CASGLVLLGGRRTEAFF TRBJ1-1 - TRBV12-5 -
TGTGCCAGCAGCTTGCTCCTTTTGAGGGATGAGCAGTTCTTC CASSLLLLRDEQFF TRBJ2-1 - TRBV5-6 -
TGCGCCAGCAGCTTGGTGGTAGACGAGCAGTACTTC CASSLVVDEQYF TRBJ2-7 - TRBV5-1 once
TGCGCCAGCATATCGGGGACAGGAATCAATGAGCAGTTCTTC CASISGTGINEQFF TRBJ2-1 TRBD1 TRBV5-1 -
TGTGCCAGCAGCCCCCCAACAGGGTCAAACCTGAGGGAGCTGTTTTTT CASSPPTGSNLRELFF TRBJ2-2 - TRBV27 -
TGCGCCAGCAGCTTGGGGGTGGGGGGGACCGCAGATACGCAGTATTTT CASSLGVGGTADTQYF TRBJ2-3 TRBD2 TRBV5-1 -
TGTGCCAGCAGCTTCGGACAGGGGGATAATTCACCCCTCCACTTT CASSFGQGDNSPLHF TRBJ1-6 TRBD1 TRBV5-4 -
TGTGCCAGCAGTCCCTGGGACAGAGTAAACACTGAAGCTTTCTTT CASSPWDRVNTEAFF TRBJ1-1 TRBD1 TRBV27 -